Reported below is one T cell receptor beta chain. TCRdb keeps only in-frame clones here, not all; method: immunoSEQ multiplex PCR. The sample includes about 130,000 clones, roughly 90% of them seen just once. Deletions cut 2 bases from V and 14 bases from J, with 19 bases between. Germline CDR1 MNHEY, CDR2 SVGAGI. This CDR3 contains 15 residues. The sample originates from a study of control samples from healthy donors and cancer patients. The rearrangement links TRBV6-5 to TRBJ1-6, with TRBD1 as a possible D gene (5 bases). Sequencing was performed on blood. The receptor's source is a woman aged 45-65 years in good health. CDR3 sequence: CASSYAGTARDSLHF. Written as DNA, the CDR3 is TGTGCCAGCAGTTACGCGGGGACGGCCCGCGATTCCCTCCACTTT.